This is a list of T cell receptor beta chains from one sample in a study of OX40 agonist ivuxolimab in advanced cancers. The data were produced by immunoSEQ multiplex PCR, yet TCRdb's version contains in-frame clones alone and is incomplete. Of more than 80,000 clones listed, approximately 90% are singletons. The sequenced sample was CD4+ or CD8+ T cells sorted from blood, obtained in a trial of the OX40 agonist ivuxolimab. These receptor sequences come from an adult with an advanced solid tumor such as melanoma, head and neck, liver or kidney cancer. The CDR3 runs from the conserved cysteine through the conserved F or W. The D gene is left open where the match is weak. The size field is filled for only some rows; it gives once, few, many or a size class.

>TRBJ1-5|.|15|.|TRBV28
CASSLLGRGNQPQHF
TGTGCCAGCAGTTTACTGGGACGGGGGAATCAGCCCCAGCATTTT
>TRBJ1-1|.|13|.|TRBV28
CASGSGWNTEAFF
TGTGCCAGCGGCTCGGGGTGGAACACTGAAGCTTTCTTT
>TRBJ1-2|.|16|TRBD1|TRBV5-6
CASSYDAGDRGYGYTF
TGTGCCAGCAGCTACGATGCGGGGGACAGGGGCTATGGCTACACCTTC
>TRBJ1-3|.|16|.|TRBV4-2
CASSQDWGIRGNTIYF
TGTGCCAGCAGCCAAGACTGGGGAATCCGTGGAAACACCATATATTTT
>TRBJ2-1|.|18|TRBD1|TRBV10-3
CAISEKRGQPGSYNEQFF
TGTGCCATCAGTGAGAAGAGGGGACAGCCTGGCTCCTACAATGAGCAGTTCTTC
>TRBJ1-2|.|12|.|TRBV19
CASSLSRAGYTF
TGTGCCAGTAGTTTGTCCAGGGCTGGCTACACCTTC
>TRBJ2-3|.|16|TRBD2|TRBV7-2
CASSPQSLAGWDTQYF
TGTGCCAGCAGCCCCCAAAGCCTAGCGGGGTGGGATACGCAGTATTTT
>TRBJ1-6|.|16|.|TRBV6-5
CASSYSSVGGRSPLHF
TGTGCCAGCAGTTACTCTTCCGTAGGGGGGCGATCACCCCTCCACTTT
>TRBJ1-1|.|16|TRBD1|TRBV11-3
CASSLDRGTGLTEAFF
TGTGCCAGCAGCTTAGATCGGGGGACAGGGTTGACTGAAGCTTTCTTT
>TRBJ2-7|.|13|.|TRBV6-1
CASSEARDRRGYF
TGTGCCAGCAGTGAAGCGAGAGACAGGCGTGGGTACTTC
>TRBJ1-2|once|15|.|TRBV7-2
CASRPGTETNYGYTF
TGTGCCAGCAGGCCCGGGACCGAGACTAACTATGGCTACACCTTC
>TRBJ1-1|.|15|.|TRBV28
CASSSNSRGNTEAFF
TGTGCCAGCAGTTCGAATTCGAGGGGGAACACTGAAGCTTTCTTT
>TRBJ2-2|.|15|.|TRBV18
CASAETRAFTGELFF
TGTGCCAGCGCCGAGACCCGGGCCTTCACCGGAGAGCTGTTTTTT
>TRBJ2-1|.|13|TRBD2|TRBV7-2
CASSGRAFNEQFF
TGTGCCAGCAGTGGGAGGGCCTTTAATGAGCAGTTCTTC
>TRBJ1-1|.|16|.|TRBV28
CASSPWGGLKETEAFF
TGTGCCAGCAGTCCGTGGGGGGGCCTAAAGGAGACTGAAGCTTTCTTT
>TRBJ2-3|.|13|.|TRBV29-1
CSVGGFGGSSIDF
TGCAGCGTTGGCGGGTTCGGGGGTAGTAGCATCGATTTT
>TRBJ2-7|.|15|TRBD1|TRBV28
CASSLYQTGNDEQYF
TGTGCCAGCAGTTTATACCAGACAGGGAACGACGAGCAGTACTTC
>TRBJ1-1|.|12|.|TRBV5-8
CASSSRATEAFF
TGTGCCAGCAGCTCCAGGGCCACTGAAGCTTTCTTT
>TRBJ1-2|.|12|TRBD1|TRBV7-2
CASSPERTGENF
TGTGCCAGCAGCCCCGAGAGGACAGGGGAAAACTTC
>TRBJ1-2|once|15|.|TRBV28
CASSSSGGINYGYTF
TGTGCCAGCAGTTCGTCGGGGGGGATAAATTATGGCTACACCTTC
>TRBJ1-4|.|16|.|TRBV10-3
CAISELQGRTNEKLFF
TGTGCCATCAGTGAGTTGCAGGGCAGGACTAATGAAAAACTGTTTTTT
>TRBJ2-7|.|13|.|TRBV7-2
CASSRHEGYEQYF
TGTGCCAGCAGCCGGCACGAGGGCTACGAGCAGTACTTC
>TRBJ2-3|.|16|TRBD2|TRBV7-2
CASSPNSGGITDTQYF
TGTGCCAGCAGCCCAAATAGCGGGGGGATCACAGATACGCAGTATTTT
>TRBJ2-1|.|16|TRBD1|TRBV7-2
CASSLVGTGNYNEQFF
TGCGCCAGCAGCTTAGTCGGGACAGGGAATTACAATGAGCAGTTCTTC
>TRBJ2-7|.|12|.|TRBV28
CASTFGRSEQYF
TGTGCCAGCACCTTCGGTAGGAGCGAGCAGTACTTC
>TRBJ1-2|many|13|.|TRBV5-1
CASIEPGSVGYTF
TGCGCCAGCATCGAACCAGGGTCGGTGGGCTACACCTTC
>TRBJ1-1|.|14|.|TRBV7-9
CASSPGPQNTEAFF
TGTGCCAGCAGCCCGGGACCGCAGAACACTGAAGCTTTCTTT
>TRBJ2-3|.|14|.|TRBV10-3
CAIKLGALADTQYF
TGTGCCATCAAATTGGGGGCTTTGGCAGATACGCAGTATTTT
>TRBJ1-4|.|14|.|TRBV7-2
CASSYSQVNEKLFF
TGTGCCAGCAGCTACTCTCAGGTTAATGAAAAACTGTTTTTT